The rows below give T cell receptor beta chains drawn from one sample of a study of siplizumab effects on memory and regulatory T cells. Method: immunoSEQ multiplex PCR; TCRdb's copy keeps in-frame clones and lacks some. The sample contains more than 10,000 clones, under 40% of which appear only once. What these receptors recognize is not known. The specimen sequenced was CFSE-low (dividing) CD8+ T cells sorted from an allogeneic mixed lymphocyte reaction. These receptors were collected from a human donor in good health; the cells came from an allogeneic mixed lymphocyte reaction. Both conserved end residues are part of each CDR3. A D gene is named only where the DNA matches it firmly. A clone size is listed for some rows: how often the clone was seen (once, few, many), or a class if it is expanded.

TRBD2,medium-sized,TRBV4-2,TRBJ2-7,CASSQGPSGGLSYEQYF,TGTGCCAGCAGCCAAGGACCTAGCGGGGGACTATCCTACGAGCAGTACTTC
TRBD1,-,TRBV7-9,TRBJ2-5,CASSADRHQETQYF,TGTGCCAGCAGCGCGGACAGGCACCAAGAGACCCAGTACTTC
TRBD2,medium-sized,TRBV19,TRBJ2-7,CASCPAGGPYEQYF,TGTGCCAGTTGCCCAGCGGGAGGGCCCTACGAGCAGTACTTC
-,-,TRBV7-6,TRBJ2-7,CASSVGQPYEQYF,TGTGCCAGCAGCGTAGGACAGCCCTACGAGCAGTACTTC
-,-,TRBV27,TRBJ2-2,CASSASSAGELFF,TGTGCCAGCAGTGCCTCCTCGGCCGGGGAGCTGTTTTTT
-,medium-sized,TRBV6-5,TRBJ1-1,CASTGSSTEAFF,TGTGCCAGCACGGGGTCAAGCACTGAAGCTTTCTTT
-,few,TRBV19,TRBJ2-1,CASSGTSYNEQFF,TGTGCCAGTTCCGGGACCTCATACAATGAGCAGTTCTTC
-,few,TRBV4-1,TRBJ1-1,CASSQGGAGTEAFF,TGCGCCAGCAGCCAAGGAGGGGCTGGGACTGAAGCTTTCTTT
-,-,TRBV19,TRBJ2-7,CASSLRGVPGTYEQYF,TGTGCCAGTAGTCTCCGAGGGGTACCCGGAACCTACGAGCAGTACTTC
TRBD1,medium-sized,TRBV27,TRBJ1-6,CASSPTKVTGVTSPLHF,TGTGCCAGCAGCCCGACCAAAGTTACAGGGGTGACTTCACCCCTCCACTTT
-,-,TRBV27,TRBJ1-5,CASSDSWSNRPQHF,TGTGCCAGCAGTGACTCGTGGAGCAATCGGCCCCAGCATTTT
-,few,TRBV12-5,TRBJ1-5,CASGLVPTRTGQPQHF,TGTGCTAGTGGTTTGGTACCGACACGAACGGGCCAGCCCCAGCATTTT
-,-,TRBV5-6,TRBJ1-1,CASSLVGVNTEAFF,TGTGCCAGCAGCTTGGTTGGGGTGAACACTGAAGCTTTCTTT
TRBD2,few,TRBV6-5,TRBJ2-3,CASSSLAGWGDTQYF,TGTGCCAGCAGTTCCCTAGCGGGGTGGGGAGATACGCAGTATTTT
-,few,TRBV5-6,TRBJ2-3,CASSLRRTSTDTQYF,TGTGCCAGCAGCTTGAGAAGAACTAGCACAGATACGCAGTATTTT
TRBD2,few,TRBV6-5,TRBJ2-7,CASSYQGLDSYEQYF,TGTGCCAGCAGTTACCAGGGACTAGACTCCTACGAGCAGTACTTC
-,-,TRBV9,TRBJ2-1,CASSSRGSYNEQFF,TGTGCCAGCAGCTCCCGAGGCTCCTACAATGAGCAGTTCTTC
-,few,TRBV9,TRBJ2-7,CASSVGSTYEQYF,TGTGCCAGCAGCGTGGGTTCCACCTACGAGCAGTACTTC
-,-,TRBV9,TRBJ2-7,CASSLSGSYEQYF,TGTGCCAGCAGTCTTAGCGGATCCTACGAGCAGTACTTC
-,-,TRBV6-5,TRBJ1-1,CASSYSDGWTEAFF,TGTGCCAGCAGTTACTCGGACGGGTGGACTGAAGCTTTCTTT
-,-,TRBV5-5,TRBJ2-7,CASSFGTADLKQYF,TGTGCCAGCAGCTTCGGGACGGCGGATCTCAAGCAGTACTTC
TRBD1,-,TRBV27,TRBJ1-1,CASSWTGSTEAFF,TGTGCCAGCAGTTGGACAGGGTCGACTGAAGCTTTCTTT
-,medium-sized,TRBV4-1,TRBJ1-2,CASSQERGFIYGYTF,TGCGCCAGCAGCCAAGAACGAGGGTTCATCTATGGCTACACCTTC
-,-,TRBV7-3,TRBJ2-2,CASSLGGGTGELFF,TGTGCCAGCAGCTTAGGGGGCGGCACCGGGGAGCTGTTTTTT
TRBD1,-,TRBV6-6,TRBJ1-1,CASRETGGSPEAFF,TGTGCCAGCAGGGAGACAGGGGGATCGCCTGAAGCTTTCTTT
-,medium-sized,TRBV7-9,TRBJ1-4,CASSSTRSTNEKLFF,TGTGCCAGCAGCTCCACGCGGTCAACTAATGAAAAACTGTTTTTT
-,-,TRBV6-6,TRBJ2-7,CASSYSAGNEQYF,TGTGCCAGCAGTTACTCGGCCGGGAACGAGCAGTACTTC
TRBD1,-,TRBV11-2,TRBJ2-1,CASSLSGTGYNEQFF,TGTGCCAGCAGCTTATCCGGGACAGGATACAATGAGCAGTTCTTC
TRBD1,-,TRBV27,TRBJ1-2,CASRTGGGYGYTF,TGTGCCAGCAGAACAGGGGGCGGGTATGGCTACACCTTC
TRBD1,-,TRBV18,TRBJ2-2,CASSPGQGLTGELFF,TGTGCCAGCTCACCGGGACAGGGGCTCACCGGGGAGCTGTTTTTT
TRBD2,-,TRBV9,TRBJ2-1,CASATSGEGEQFF,TGTGCCAGCGCGACTAGCGGGGAGGGTGAGCAGTTCTTC
TRBD1,-,TRBV7-2,TRBJ1-2,CASSLARDSPNYGYTF,TGTGCCAGCAGCTTAGCCCGGGACAGTCCTAACTATGGCTACACCTTC
TRBD2,few,TRBV9,TRBJ2-1,CASSVDTSGSNEQFF,TGTGCCAGCAGCGTAGATACTAGCGGGAGTAATGAGCAGTTCTTC
TRBD1,-,TRBV7-9,TRBJ2-6,CASSPPDRGSGANVLTF,TGTGCCAGCAGCCCACCGGACAGGGGCTCTGGGGCCAACGTCCTGACTTTC
TRBD2,few,TRBV11-2,TRBJ2-3,CASSLDFTSGYTDTQYF,TGTGCCAGCAGCTTAGATTTTACTAGCGGTTACACAGATACGCAGTATTTT
TRBD2,-,TRBV4-1,TRBJ2-7,CASSRGLAGSSYEQYF,TGCGCCAGCAGCCGCGGACTAGCGGGGAGCTCCTACGAGCAGTACTTC
TRBD1,-,TRBV5-1,TRBJ2-7,CASSLGQGPYEQYF,TGCGCCAGCAGCTTGGGACAGGGACCCTACGAGCAGTACTTC
-,-,TRBV5-6,TRBJ2-7,CASSFMTDSYEQYF,TGTGCCAGCAGCTTCATGACAGACTCCTACGAGCAGTACTTC
TRBD1,many,TRBV11-3,TRBJ1-1,CASRLSGQGTINTEAFF,TGTGCCAGCCGATTGAGTGGACAGGGTACGATAAACACTGAAGCTTTCTTT
-,-,TRBV7-8,TRBJ2-5,CASSEGQKETQYF,TGTGCCAGCAGCGAGGGACAAAAAGAGACCCAGTACTTC
TRBD2,many,TRBV27,TRBJ2-1,CASSTRLAGSSYNEQFF,TGTGCCAGCAGTACCCGACTAGCGGGGAGCTCCTACAATGAGCAGTTCTTC
TRBD1,-,TRBV27,TRBJ1-2,CASSWGQGYGYTF,TGTGCCAGCAGTTGGGGACAGGGCTATGGCTACACCTTC